These 18 T cell receptor beta chains share one sample of origin, sequenced in a study of blood T cells in healthy people across ages. Through a sample-barcoded 5' primer and a J-beta primer mix, a second PCR was run for about 6 to 12 cycles. TCRdb independently ran MiXCR on the 5' RACE reads; one entry per CDR3 protein. The repertoire holds around 900,000 distinct CDR3 sequences, with 51% as singletons. The sequenced sample was blood. These receptors were collected from a woman in her fifties or sixties in good health.

Details on this clonotype: At one end the junction does not follow the germline gene, possibly because of a read error. The chain joins TRBV6-5 to TRBJ2-3; D is possibly TRBD1 (5 bases). Germline CDR1 MNHEY, CDR2 SVGAGI. This CDR3 has 12 amino acids. CDR3 amino acids: CAGSSRVGTQYF. In DNA, the CDR3 is TGTGCCGGCAGTTCCAGGGTCGGTACGCAGTATTTT.

The chain has TRBV27 and TRBJ1-2, with D hard to call. The CDR3 loop spans 14 amino acids. Germline V gives CDR1 MNHEY, CDR2 SMNVEV (reference sequence). V lost 2 bases, J lost 4 bases, and 11 bases lay in between. CDR3 DNA: TGTGCCAGCAGTTTAATCGGACGGGGCTATGGCTACACCTTC. This encodes CASSLIGRGYGYTF.

This chain connects TRBV11-2 to TRBJ2-4; 8 bases agree with TRBD2. CDR1 SGHAT and CDR2 FQNNGV come from the germline V gene. The CDR3 extends over 15 amino acids. V lost 1 base to trimming and J lost 5 bases; unmatched junction nucleotides: 4. The CDR3 sequence: CASSLVRGGENIQYF. The CDR3 nucleotides are TGTGCCAGCAGCTTAGTCCGGGGGGGGGAAAACATTCAGTACTTC.

The chain links TRBV14 to TRBJ2-5; tentatively, D is TRBD1 or TRBD2 (5 bases each). In germline, CDR1 is SGHDN, CDR2 FVKESK. This CDR3 is built from 15 residues. V was cut by 0 bases and J by 5 bases, with 13 bases left in between. CDR3: CASSQDRDGWETQYF. The CDR3 region has the DNA TGTGCCAGCAGCCAAGATAGGGACGGGTGGGAGACCCAGTACTTC.

J is TRBJ1-4 and V is TRBV7-8, with a weak D call TRBD1 (6 bases). This CDR3 has 16 amino acids. Looked up from germline, CDR1 is SGHVS and CDR2 is FQNEAQ. V lost 5 bases to trimming and J lost 6 bases, with 19 bases between them. Here the CDR3 reads CASSPSRGGDDEKLFF. The CDR3 nucleotides are TGTGCCAGCAGCCCGTCCCGGGGGGGCGACGATGAAAAACTGTTTTTT.

This clonotype was seen a few times. The V gene is TRBV12-3 or TRBV12-4, the J gene TRBJ2-7, with 12 bases fitting TRBD1. The ends lost 6 bases at V and 5 bases at J; junction bases unmatched: 5. This CDR3 is 14 amino acids long. The CDR3 loop reads CASRPGQGAHEQYF. CDR3 nucleotides: TGTGCCAGCAGACCGGGACAGGGGGCCCACGAGCAGTACTTC.

This chain links TRBV28 with TRBJ2-7; D might be TRBD1 or TRBD2, each matching 6 bases. The CDR3 contains 16 residues. Between the trimmed V and J ends, which lost 6 bases and 0 bases, there was a span of 18 bases. From germline, CDR1 is MDHEN and CDR2 SYDVKM. For the CDR3, the DNA is TGTGCCAGCAGCTCGCCCTGGGGGGACAACTCCTACGAGCAGTACTTC. Translation gives CASSSPWGDNSYEQYF.

This clonotype was counted between two and nine times. The chain links TRBV12-3 or TRBV12-4 to TRBJ1-2; D possibly corresponds to TRBD1 (6 bases). Trimming took off 4 bases at V and 4 bases at J, with 10 bases between the two ends. The CDR3 is 13 residues long. CDR3 in DNA: TGTGCCAGCAGTTCAGGGGCCGCCTATGGCTACACCTTC. Translated: CASSSGAAYGYTF.

This chain uses TRBV5-1 with TRBJ2-1; possibly TRBD1 for D (5 bases). This CDR3 has 17 amino acids. Trimming took 0 bases from V and 4 from J, leaving 17 bases between them. Germline V gene lookup returns CDR1 SGHRS and CDR2 YFSETQ. The CDR3 nucleotides are TGCGCCAGCAGCTTGGCGGCGTCCAGGGTGGGGTACAATGAGCAGTTCTTC. Residues: CASSLAASRVGYNEQFF.

The chain combines TRBV20-1 with TRBJ2-3; possibly TRBD2 for D (5 bases). V was clipped by 6 bases and J by 4 bases, with 14 bases between them. The germline gives CDR1 DFQATT, CDR2 SNEGSKA (reference sequence). The CDR3 is 13 amino acids. DNA for the CDR3: TGCAGTGCCAGGACCCCTAGCCCAGATACGCAGTATTTT. The encoded protein is CSARTPSPDTQYF.

This sequence joins TRBV28 and TRBJ2-6; D possibly corresponds to TRBD2 (6 bases). Per germline, CDR1 MDHEN and CDR2 SYDVKM. This CDR3 region has 17 residues. V lost 5 bases, J lost 2 bases, and 16 bases lay in between. CDR3 in amino acids: CASSPPDYFPGANVLTF. The CDR3 nucleotides are TGTGCCAGCAGTCCGCCGGACTACTTCCCTGGGGCCAACGTCCTGACTTTC.

The chain recombines TRBV25-1 with TRBJ2-3; 7 positions agree with TRBD2. The germline gives CDR1 MGHDK, CDR2 SYGVNS. With 4 bases clipped from V and 3 bases from J, the junction kept 4 bases outside the gene matches. This CDR3 is built from 14 residues. As DNA, the CDR3 is TGTGCCAGCAGTGCTCGGGGGGTAACAGATACGCAGTATTTT. Amino acids: CASSARGVTDTQYF.

There are many counts of this clonotype. J is TRBJ1-2 and V is TRBV7-8, with TRBD1 as a possible D gene (5 bases). V was shortened by 1 base and J by 8 bases, with 11 bases between the two germline ends. This CDR3 region has 13 residues. Germline lookup yields CDR1 SGHVS and CDR2 FQNEAQ. The DNA for the CDR3 is TGTGCCAGCAGCTTAGGCGCAGGGTACGGCTACACCTTC. It codes for CASSLGAGYGYTF.

This clonotype has only a few counts. The chain recombines TRBV7-8 with TRBJ2-5, with a possible D match to TRBD1 (6 bases). Germline CDR1 reads SGHVS; CDR2 reads FQNEAQ. With 5 bases removed from V and 0 bases from J, the gap between germline ends came to 22 bases. The CDR3 covers 18 residues. The CDR3 region has the DNA TGTGCCAGCAGCCGAAACTCACAGGGTTTAGGGTACCAAGAGACCCAGTACTTC. Protein product: CASSRNSQGLGYQETQYF.

The rearrangement links TRBV5-1 to TRBJ2-1, with 8 nucleotides matching TRBD2. The CDR3 is 15 amino acids. The junction had 6 bases not matched to a gene; V was cut back by 3 bases and J by 4 bases. Germline CDR1 is SGHRS and CDR2 is YFSETQ. The CDR3 coding sequence is TGCGCCAGCAGCTCCTGGAGCGGGAGTTACAATGAGCAGTTCTTC. Protein: CASSSWSGSYNEQFF.

This clonotype was observed a handful of times. The V gene is TRBV5-5, the J gene TRBJ2-6; D gene unclear. The CDR3 length is 15 residues. V was shortened by 4 bases and J by 1 base, with 9 bases between the two germline ends. From germline, CDR1 is SGHKS and CDR2 YYEKEE (reference sequence). CDR3 protein: CASSGLVSGANVLTF. The DNA of the CDR3 is TGTGCCAGCAGCGGCCTGGTTTCTGGGGCCAACGTCCTGACTTTC.

The rearrangement joins TRBV27 to TRBJ2-2; D gene ambiguous. This CDR3 has 16 residues. V was shortened by 8 bases and J by 3 bases, with 19 bases between the two germline ends. Germline CDR1 reads MNHEY; CDR2 reads SMNVEV (reference sequence). CDR3 sequence reads: CASSSLGRTDTGELFF. CDR3 DNA: TGTGCCAGCTCCTCGTTGGGAAGGACCGACACCGGGGAGCTGTTTTTT.

In this sample, this clonotype turned up a few times. This chain connects TRBV5-5 to TRBJ1-1, with 7 bases identical to TRBD1. The CDR3 has 16 amino acids. Germline V gene lookup returns CDR1 SGHKS and CDR2 YYEKEE (reference sequence). The J segment lost 4 bases and the V segment lost 6 bases, leaving 15 bases of the junction unmatched. CDR3 amino acids: CASIYRTGPMGTEAFF. Here the CDR3 DNA reads TGTGCCAGCATTTACCGGACAGGACCAATGGGCACTGAAGCTTTCTTT.